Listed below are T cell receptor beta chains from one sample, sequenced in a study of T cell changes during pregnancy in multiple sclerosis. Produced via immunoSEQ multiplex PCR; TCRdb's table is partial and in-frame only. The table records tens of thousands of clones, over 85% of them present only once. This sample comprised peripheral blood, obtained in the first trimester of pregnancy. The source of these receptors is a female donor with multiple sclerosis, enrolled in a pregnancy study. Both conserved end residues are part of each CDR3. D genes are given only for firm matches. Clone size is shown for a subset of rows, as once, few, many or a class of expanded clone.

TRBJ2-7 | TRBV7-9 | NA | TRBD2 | TGTGCCAGCAGTTCCGGGACTAGCGGGGGTCTTCCCTACGAGCAGTACTTC | CASSSGTSGGLPYEQYF
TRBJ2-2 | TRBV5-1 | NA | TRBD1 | TGCGCCAGCAGCTTGGGGACAGGCAACACCGGGGAGCTGTTTTTT | CASSLGTGNTGELFF
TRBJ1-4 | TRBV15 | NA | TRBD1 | TGTGCCACCAGCAGGGGGGGGACAGGGTATAATGAAAAACTGTTTTTT | CATSRGGTGYNEKLFF
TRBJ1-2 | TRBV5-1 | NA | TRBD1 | TGCGCCAGCAGTGACAGGGTCTATGGCTACACCTTC | CASSDRVYGYTF
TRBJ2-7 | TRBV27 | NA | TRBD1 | TGTGCCAGCGGGACAGGCTACGAGCAGTACTTC | CASGTGYEQYF
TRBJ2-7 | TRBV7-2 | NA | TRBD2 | TGTGCCAGCAGCCGGGAGGGAGGGTACTACGAGCAGTACTTC | CASSREGGYYEQYF
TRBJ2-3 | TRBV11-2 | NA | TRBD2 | TGTGCCAGCAGCTTAGGACTAGCGGGGGCGACAGATACGCAGTATTTT | CASSLGLAGATDTQYF
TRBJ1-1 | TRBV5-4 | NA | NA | TGTGCCAGCAGACCCGGGGGACTTCTTGGCACTGAAGCTTTCTTT | CASRPGGLLGTEAFF
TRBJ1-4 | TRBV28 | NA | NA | TGTGCCAGCAGTTTTAGGAGGGTCGCTAATGAAAAACTGTTTTTT | CASSFRRVANEKLFF
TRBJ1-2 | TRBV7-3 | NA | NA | TGTGCCAGCAGCTCGATTAACGTGGGACTACACTATGGCTACACCTTC | CASSSINVGLHYGYTF
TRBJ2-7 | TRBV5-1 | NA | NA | TGCGCCAGCAGCCCCAGGGGTGGCTACGAGCAGTACTTC | CASSPRGGYEQYF
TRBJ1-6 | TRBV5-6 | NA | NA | TGTGCCAGCAGCTGGACCGGGAGCTCCTATAATTCACCCCTCCACTTT | CASSWTGSSYNSPLHF
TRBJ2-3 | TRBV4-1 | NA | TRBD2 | TGCGCCAGCAGCCGACCTAGCGGGGCCCGCACAGATACGCAGTATTTT | CASSRPSGARTDTQYF
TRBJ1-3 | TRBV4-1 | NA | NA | TGCGCCAGCAGCCAACATTTTCCGAGCTCTGGAAACACCATATATTTT | CASSQHFPSSGNTIYF
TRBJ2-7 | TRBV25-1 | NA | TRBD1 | TGTGCCAGCACAGGGACAGGGGGCTACGAGCAGTACTTC | CASTGTGGYEQYF
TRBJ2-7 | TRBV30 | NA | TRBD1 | TGTGCCTGGAGTACCGGGACAGTGGTACCTTACGAGCAGTACTTC | CAWSTGTVVPYEQYF
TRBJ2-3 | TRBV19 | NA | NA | TGTGCCAGTATGGGGAGGATCGATACGCAGTATTTT | CASMGRIDTQYF
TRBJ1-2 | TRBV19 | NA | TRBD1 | TGTGCCAGTAGTCCGGGACAGGGGAACGGCTACACCTTC | CASSPGQGNGYTF
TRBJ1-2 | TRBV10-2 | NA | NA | TGCGCCAGCAGTGAGTCCACAGGAACCTATGGCTACACCTTC | CASSESTGTYGYTF
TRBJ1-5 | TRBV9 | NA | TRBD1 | TGTGCCAGCAGCTTCGGTGCAGGGGGCGTAAGCGGGGAGCCCCAGCATTTT | CASSFGAGGVSGEPQHF
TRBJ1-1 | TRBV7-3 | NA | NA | TGTGCCAGCAGCTCACAGGAAAACACTGAAGCTTTCTTT | CASSSQENTEAFF
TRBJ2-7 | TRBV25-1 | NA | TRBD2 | TGTGCGTGTGGGCCTAGCGGGTCCTACGAGCAGTACTTC | CACGPSGSYEQYF
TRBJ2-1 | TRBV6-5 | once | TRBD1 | TGTGCCAGCAGTTACTCGGGGACAGGGGGCTACAATGAGCAGTTCTTC | CASSYSGTGGYNEQFF
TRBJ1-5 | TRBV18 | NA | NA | TGTGCCAGCTCACCGTTGGCAGGGGAGTCCGTTAGCAATCAGCCCCAGCATTTT | CASSPLAGESVSNQPQHF
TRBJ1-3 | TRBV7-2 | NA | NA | TGTGCCAGCAGCTTATCTGCGGGGGCAGGAAACACCATATATTTT | CASSLSAGAGNTIYF
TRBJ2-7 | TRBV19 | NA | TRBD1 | TGTGCCAGTAGTTCAGGGACAGGGGGCTCCTACGAGCAGTACTTC | CASSSGTGGSYEQYF
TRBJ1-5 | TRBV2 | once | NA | TGTGCCAGCAGACGAGACCCAGGGGAAAGGGGTCAGCCCCAGCATTTT | CASRRDPGERGQPQHF
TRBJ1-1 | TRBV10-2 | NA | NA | TGCGCCAGCAGTGGAACAGCAACGAACACTGAAGCTTTCTTT | CASSGTATNTEAFF
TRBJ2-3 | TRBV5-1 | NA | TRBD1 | TGCGCCAGCACCTTAACTCCGGGACAGGGGATTTATACGCAGTATTTT | CASTLTPGQGIYTQYF
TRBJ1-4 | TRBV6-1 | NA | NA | TGTGCCAGCAACCCGGGGGAGGTTGAAAAACTGTTTTTT | CASNPGEVEKLFF
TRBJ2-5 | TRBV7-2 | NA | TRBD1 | TGTGCCAGCAGCTTAACAGGGGGCTGGGAGACCCAGTACTTC | CASSLTGGWETQYF
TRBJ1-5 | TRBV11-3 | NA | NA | TGTGCCAGCAGTCGGTGGGCATCGCGCAATCAGCCCCAGCATTTT | CASSRWASRNQPQHF
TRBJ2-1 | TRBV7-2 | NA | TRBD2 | TGTGCCAGCAGCCGAGAGCGGGGATGGTACAATGAGCAGTTCTTC | CASSRERGWYNEQFF
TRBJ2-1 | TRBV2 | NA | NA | TGTGCCAGCGCCCGGTCCTACAATGAGCAGTTCTTC | CASARSYNEQFF
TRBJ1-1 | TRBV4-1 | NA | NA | TGCGCCAGCAGACCCATGCCGGGACAATGGAACACTGAAGCTTTCTTT | CASRPMPGQWNTEAFF
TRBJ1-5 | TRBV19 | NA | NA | TGTGCCAGTAGTATTTCCGGGGGGAATCAGCCCCAGCATTTT | CASSISGGNQPQHF
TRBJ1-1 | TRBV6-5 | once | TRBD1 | TGTGCCAGCAGTTGGGGACAGACCACTGAAGCTTTCTTT | CASSWGQTTEAFF
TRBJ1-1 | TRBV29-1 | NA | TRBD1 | TGCAGCGTTGAAGATAGACAGGGGTCGGACACTGAAGCTTTCTTT | CSVEDRQGSDTEAFF
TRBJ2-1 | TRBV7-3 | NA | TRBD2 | TGTGCCAGCAGCCTAGAGACTAGCGGCTTGGGTGAGCAGTTCTTC | CASSLETSGLGEQFF
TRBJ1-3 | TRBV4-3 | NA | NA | TGCGCCAGCAGCCAAGACGGAAGGGGCTCTGGAAACACCATATATTTT | CASSQDGRGSGNTIYF
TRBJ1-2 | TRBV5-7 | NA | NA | TGTGCCAGCAGTTTGATGGGACACTCCTATGGCTACACCTTC | CASSLMGHSYGYTF
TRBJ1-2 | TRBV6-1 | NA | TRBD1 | TGTGCCAGCAGGCGACAGGGCCTCAATCGTTTTGGCTACACCTTC | CASRRQGLNRFGYTF